Shown below are 32 T cell receptor beta chains from a single sample sequenced in a study of T cell changes during pregnancy in multiple sclerosis. Only in-frame clones appear in the TCRdb table, and some are missing; sequencing was by immunoSEQ multiplex PCR. This repertoire shows roughly 26,000 clones, 80% to 90% found once; its top ten account for 15% to 20%. The sequenced sample was CD8+ T cells from peripheral blood mononuclear cells, obtained in the second trimester of pregnancy. All receptors come from a female donor with multiple sclerosis, enrolled in a pregnancy study.

The chain joins TRBV13 to TRBJ2-7; no firm D call. Germline V gene data show CDR1 as PRHDT and CDR2 as FYEKMQ (reference sequence). This CDR3 contains 14 residues. V lost 4 bases, J lost 0 bases, and 10 bases lay in between. The CDR3 spells CASSSHSLSYEQYF. In DNA form, the CDR3 reads TGTGCCAGCAGCTCCCACAGCCTCTCCTACGAGCAGTACTTC.

The chain recombines TRBV28 with TRBJ2-1; D is perhaps TRBD1 (6 bases). The V end lost 6 bases, the J end lost 6 bases, and 12 bases lay between the germline ends. This CDR3 comprises 13 residues. Germline V gives CDR1 MDHEN, CDR2 SYDVKM. CDR3 coding DNA: TGTGCCAGCAGCGCACAGGGCCGCAATGAGCAGTTCTTC. Amino acid sequence: CASSAQGRNEQFF. The full variable domain, in which reference TRBV28 and TRBJ2-1 provide the parts outside the CDR3, is DVKVTQSSRYLVKRTGEKVFLECVQDMDHENMFWYRQDPGLGLRLIYFSYDVKMKEKGDIPEGYSVSREKKERFSLILESASTNQTSMYLCASSAQGRNEQFFGPGTRLTVL.

CDR3 DNA sequence: TGCAGCACTAGGCCGGGAGGACTGAACTACAATGAGCAGTTCTTC. Translation gives CSTRPGGLNYNEQFF. V usage is TRBV29-1 and J usage is TRBJ2-1; the match to TRBD2 covers 7 bases. The germline gives CDR1 SQVTM, CDR2 ANQGSEA. This CDR3 spans 15 amino acids. The ends lost 8 bases at V and 3 bases at J; junction bases unmatched: 13.

By its share, this clone is medium-sized. This specimen includes other DNA sequences encoding the same CDR3. The chain links TRBV2 to TRBJ1-1; D not certain. This CDR3 has 14 amino acids. Trimming left V 2 bases short and J 0 bases short, with 7 bases between. Germline V gene sequence: CDR1 SNHLY, CDR2 FYNNEI. CDR3 nucleotide sequence: TGTGCCAGCAGTGAACCTAAAATGAACACTGAAGCTTTCTTT. This gives the protein CASSEPKMNTEAFF.

The chain uses TRBV15 and TRBJ2-3; 8 bases agree with TRBD2. The ends lost 3 bases at V and 2 bases at J; junction bases unmatched: 10. This CDR3 contains 17 residues. Germline assignment: CDR1 LNHNV and CDR2 YYDKDF (reference sequence). CDR3 coding DNA: TGTGCCACCAGCAGGGAAACCGGGACTAGGTCCACAGATACGCAGTATTTT. This translates into CATSRETGTRSTDTQYF.

This sequence joins TRBV27 and TRBJ1-2; 7 bases fit TRBD1. Germline V gene data show CDR1 as MNHEY and CDR2 as SMNVEV (reference sequence). The trim removed 3 bases at V and 8 bases at J, leaving 6 bases unmatched. The CDR3 runs to 13 residues. The CDR3 reads CASSFSGDRGYTF. In nucleotides, the CDR3 is TGTGCCAGCAGTTTCTCCGGGGACAGAGGCTACACCTTC.

The V call is TRBV7-9, the J call TRBJ2-5; D possibly corresponds to TRBD1 (5 bases). Trimming stripped 5 bases from V and 5 bases from J, with 15 bases between. This CDR3 region has 14 residues. Germline values: CDR1 SEHNR, CDR2 FQNEAQ (reference sequence). As DNA, the CDR3 is TGTGCCAGCAGCCCCTCAGGGTTTTTGGAGACCCAGTACTTC. Translating gives CASSPSGFLETQYF.

This clone was seen just once. This sequence joins TRBV30 and TRBJ2-3; no reliable D call. The germline CDR1 and CDR2 sequences are GTSNPN and SVGIG (reference sequence). The CDR3 is made up of 17 amino acids. The V end was cut by 3 bases, the J end by 0 bases, with 19 bases between. The CDR3 DNA follows: TGTGCCTGGAGAGCGCCACTACGAAGCAGAAGCACAGATACGCAGTATTTT. This encodes CAWRAPLRSRSTDTQYF.

This sequence joins TRBV18 and TRBJ2-1; D is possibly TRBD2 (6 bases). The V end was cut by 2 bases, the J end by 5 bases, with 7 bases between. Germline V gives CDR1 KGHSH, CDR2 LQKENI. This CDR3 is 13 amino acids long. Here the CDR3 reads CASSPTGDNEQFF. In DNA form, the CDR3 reads TGTGCCAGCTCACCAACGGGGGACAATGAGCAGTTCTTC.

The chain recombines TRBV7-9 with TRBJ1-6; D not resolved. V lost 5 bases and J 7 bases, leaving 12 bases between the germline ends. Germline CDR1 SEHNR, CDR2 FQNEAQ (reference sequence). The CDR3 has 14 residues. The CDR3 protein is CASSPGSSNSPLHF. As DNA, the CDR3 is TGTGCCAGCAGCCCCGGGTCGTCCAATTCACCCCTCCACTTT. Full variable domain (remainder filled in from reference TRBV7-9 and TRBJ1-6): DTGVSQNPRHKITKRGQNVTFRCDPISEHNRLYWYRQTLGQGPEFLTYFQNEAQLEKSRLLSDRFSAERPKGSFSTLEIQRTEQGDSAMYLCASSPGSSNSPLHFGNGTRLTVT.

The chain couples TRBV11-2 to TRBJ2-5, with TRBD2 identical over 8 bases. V gave up 6 bases and J gave up 5 bases; unmatched junction bases: 8. CDR3 size: 14 residues. Germline loops: CDR1 SGHAT, CDR2 FQNNGV. In DNA, the CDR3 is TGTGCCAGCAGACGAGCGGGAGTGTGGGAGACCCAGTACTTC. This encodes CASRRAGVWETQYF.

The chain employs TRBV7-8 and TRBJ2-5; no reliable D call. This CDR3 spans 13 amino acids. Per the germline V gene, CDR1 is SGHVS and CDR2 is FQNEAQ. The V gene lost 4 bases and the J gene lost 1 base, with 7 bases spanning the gap. CDR3 amino acids: CASSSRLQETQYF. CDR3 DNA: TGTGCCAGCAGCTCGCGACTCCAAGAGACCCAGTACTTC.

The rearrangement joins TRBV28 to TRBJ2-7, with a tentative D call TRBD1 (6 bases). Germline assignment: CDR1 MDHEN and CDR2 SYDVKM. The CDR3 has 15 amino acids. V was pared by 4 bases and J by 0 bases, with 13 bases between. CDR3 DNA sequence: TGTGCCAGCAGTTGCCACAGGGCGAGCTCCTACGAGCAGTACTTC. Its protein product is CASSCHRASSYEQYF.

The chain has TRBV2 and TRBJ1-2, with a possible D match to TRBD1 (6 bases). The CDR3 is 14 amino acids. The V end was cut by 7 bases, the J end by 2 bases, with 14 bases between. Germline CDR1 and CDR2: SNHLY and FYNNEI. The CDR3 bases are TGTGCCAGCATTATGACAGGAATCAACTATGGCTACACCTTC. It specifies CASIMTGINYGYTF.

V usage is TRBV7-9 and J usage is TRBJ2-7; 8 nucleotides line up with TRBD1. The CDR3 length is 16 residues. The V segment lost 5 bases and the J segment 5 bases; nucleotides outside the gene matches: 14. CDR1 and CDR2 from the germline V gene are SEHNR and FQNEAQ (reference sequence). The CDR3: CASSAPGGRGEDEQYF. The CDR3 DNA sequence: TGTGCCAGCAGCGCCCCAGGGGGCCGAGGGGAAGACGAGCAGTACTTC. Variable domain in full (rest from reference TRBV7-9 and TRBJ2-7): DTGVSQNPRHKITKRGQNVTFRCDPISEHNRLYWYRQTLGQGPEFLTYFQNEAQLEKSRLLSDRFSAERPKGSFSTLEIQRTEQGDSAMYLCASSAPGGRGEDEQYFGPGTRLTVT.

The chain recombines TRBV27 with TRBJ2-3, with 11 bases that match TRBD2. Germline-derived CDR1 and CDR2 are MNHEY and SMNVEV (reference sequence). This CDR3 contains 15 residues. With V trimmed by 5 bases and J by 8 bases, 9 bases remained unmatched. For the CDR3, the DNA is TGTGCCAGCAGTAGTACTAGCGGGAGTTTGGGTACGCAGTATTTT. The encoded protein is CASSSTSGSLGTQYF.

The chain recombines TRBV9 with TRBJ2-1, with 8 bases fitting TRBD2. V was pared by 0 bases and J by 9 bases, with 5 bases of the junction left unmatched. Germline V gene lookup returns CDR1 SGDLS and CDR2 YYNGEE. The CDR3 covers 14 residues. The CDR3 DNA is TGTGCCAGCAGCGTAGGGGGACTAGTGGGTGAGCAGTTCTTC. Translating gives CASSVGGLVGEQFF.

V usage is TRBV27 and J usage is TRBJ1-5; no reliable D call. Germline CDR1 reads MNHEY; CDR2 reads SMNVEV (reference sequence). CDR3 length equals 13 residues. Trimming took 2 bases from V and 5 from J, leaving 7 bases between them. CDR3 nucleotide sequence: TGTGCCAGCAGTTTAAGCGTTCATCAGCCCCAGCATTTT. The encoded protein is CASSLSVHQPQHF.

The chain recombines TRBV5-5 with TRBJ2-7, with 9 positions matching TRBD2. CDR1 is SGHKS and CDR2 is YYEKEE in the germline V gene (reference sequence). Losses at the gene ends were 3 bases for V and 0 bases for J; bases not matched to a gene: 13. The CDR3 length is 18 residues. The CDR3 DNA reads TGTGCCAGCAGCTCCGGGGGCCGGACTAGCGCAAGCTCCTACGAGCAGTACTTC. This codes for CASSSGGRTSASSYEQYF.

J is TRBJ2-7 and V is TRBV10-3; 8 nucleotides agree with TRBD1. CDR3 length: 15 amino acids. V shed 5 bases, J shed 2 bases, and the junction held 8 bases outside the gene matches. The germline gives CDR1 ENHRY, CDR2 SYGVKD. As DNA, the CDR3 is TGTGCCATCAGTCCCGGACAGGGTCTCGCCTACGAGCAGTACTTC. It codes for CAISPGQGLAYEQYF.

This clone has only one observation. The chain links TRBV11-2 to TRBJ2-5; the match to TRBD2 covers 15 bases. The CDR3 is 18 residues long. V shed 5 bases and J 4 bases; nucleotides not matched to a gene: 11. CDR1 is SGHAT and CDR2 is FQNNGV in the germline V gene. The CDR3 sequence: CASSPRTSGRAVGETQYF. CDR3 nucleotides: TGTGCCAGCAGCCCACGGACTAGCGGGAGGGCCGTGGGAGAGACCCAGTACTTC.

CDR3 DNA: TGCGCCAGCAGCCAAGGAGCGGGGGGCGCTTTCTTT. It encodes CASSQGAGGAFF. V gene TRBV4-1 combines with J gene TRBJ1-1, with D tentatively TRBD1 (6 bases). The germline CDR1 and CDR2 sequences are MGHRA and YSYEKL. There are 12 residues in the CDR3. V was cut by 1 base and J by 11 bases, with 11 bases left in between.

The chain is built from TRBV6-4 and TRBJ2-1; 8 positions match TRBD2. CDR3 length: 15 amino acids. Looked up from germline, CDR1 is MRHNA and CDR2 is SNTAGT. With 2 bases clipped from V and 7 bases from J, the junction kept 7 bases outside the gene matches. CDR3 in amino acids: CASSDEAGARNEQFF. The CDR3 DNA is TGTGCCAGCAGTGACGAAGCGGGAGCTCGGAATGAGCAGTTCTTC.

In its sample, this clone was seen once. The J gene is TRBJ2-1, the V gene TRBV9; the D gene is possibly TRBD1 (6 bases). This CDR3 comprises 14 residues. Looked up from germline, CDR1 is SGDLS and CDR2 is YYNGEE. V lost 0 bases to trimming and J lost 3 bases, with 7 bases between them. CDR3 in DNA: TGTGCCAGCAGCGTAGAGGGGGTCTACAATGAGCAGTTCTTC. Amino acid sequence: CASSVEGVYNEQFF. The full variable domain, in which reference TRBV9 and TRBJ2-1 provide the parts outside the CDR3, is DSGVTQTPKHLITATGQRVTLRCSPRSGDLSVYWYQQSLDQGLQFLIQYYNGEERAKGNILERFSAQQFPDLHSELNLSSLELGDSALYFCASSVEGVYNEQFFGPGTRLTVL.

This chain's CDR3 is CASSQDPREANEQFF. The DNA for the CDR3 is TGTGCCAGCAGCCAAGATCCGCGGGAGGCGAATGAGCAGTTCTTC. The gene calls are TRBV4-2 and TRBJ2-1, with 8 bases fitting TRBD2. Germline-derived CDR1 and CDR2 are LGHNA and YNFKEQ. The CDR3 loop spans 15 amino acids. The junction had 5 bases not matched to a gene; V was cut back by 0 bases and J by 7 bases.

In nucleotides, the CDR3 is TGTGCCACCAGCACCACGGGACTAGCGGACAATGAGCAGTTCTTC. Translation gives CATSTTGLADNEQFF. V gene TRBV15 combines with J gene TRBJ2-1, with 11 bases that match TRBD2. CDR3 length equals 15 residues. Germline loops: CDR1 LNHNV, CDR2 YYDKDF (reference sequence). Unmatched junction bases numbered 4, after V lost 4 bases and J lost 5 bases. The full variable domain, rest sourced from reference TRBV15 and TRBJ2-1, is DAMVIQNPRYQVTQFGKPVTLSCSQTLNHNVMYWYQQKSSQAPKLLFHYYDKDFNNEADTPDNFQSRRPNTSFCFLDIRSPGLGDTAMYLCATSTTGLADNEQFFGPGTRLTVL.

This sequence joins TRBV9 and TRBJ2-5; weak D call: TRBD1 (5 bases). Germline V lookup: CDR1 SGDLS, CDR2 YYNGEE. Trimming took 0 bases from V and 4 from J, leaving 13 bases between them. The CDR3 length is 15 residues. The CDR3 loop is CASSVDAGSGETQYF. Here the CDR3 DNA reads TGTGCCAGCAGCGTAGACGCAGGGTCAGGAGAGACCCAGTACTTC.

V is TRBV7-9 and J is TRBJ2-5; D possibly corresponds to TRBD2 (5 bases). This CDR3 has 14 residues. V was clipped by 5 bases and J by 2 bases, with 12 bases between them. Germline CDR1 and CDR2: SEHNR and FQNEAQ (reference sequence). CDR3 sequence (DNA): TGTGCCAGCAGCCTACCGGGAACTCAAGAGACCCAGTACTTC. As protein: CASSLPGTQETQYF.

J is TRBJ2-2 and V is TRBV6-5; TRBD1 is a possible D gene (5 bases). The V gene lost 4 bases and the J gene lost 8 bases, with 8 bases spanning the gap. This CDR3 has 12 amino acids. Germline V gene lookup returns CDR1 MNHEY and CDR2 SVGAGI. CDR3 loop: CASSSWTGELFF. CDR3 DNA: TGTGCCAGCAGTTCCTGGACAGGGGAGCTGTTTTTT.

The V call is TRBV27, the J call TRBJ2-7; D is uncertain. CDR1 MNHEY and CDR2 SMNVEV come from the germline V gene (reference sequence). The CDR3 sequence is 14 residues long. V lost 2 bases, J lost 4 bases, and 12 bases lay in between. This CDR3 reads CASSLTAASYEQYF. CDR3 DNA: TGTGCCAGCAGTTTAACGGCGGCTTCGTACGAGCAGTACTTC.

J is TRBJ1-3 and V is TRBV14; D may be TRBD1 (5 bases). Germline CDR1 reads SGHDN; CDR2 reads FVKESK. V shed 4 bases and J shed 0 bases, with 10 bases lying between them. CDR3 length: 15 amino acids. The CDR3 loop reads CASSPGPLSGNTIYF. CDR3 coding DNA: TGTGCCAGCAGCCCAGGGCCACTCTCTGGAAACACCATATATTTT.

This clone occurred once. V and J are TRBV28 and TRBJ2-7, with D possibly TRBD2 on 5 matching bases. The germline V gene has CDR1 MDHEN and CDR2 SYDVKM. The CDR3 has 16 amino acids. With 3 bases removed from V and 3 bases from J, the gap between germline ends came to 18 bases. The CDR3 nucleotides are TGTGCCAGCAGTTTTTCTGGGCCAGAGGGATACTACGAGCAGTACTTC. Its protein is CASSFSGPEGYYEQYF.